The T cell receptor (beta chain) described here comes from a study of metastatic and nonmetastatic thyroid tumors (TCRdb year 2020). The study in broad terms: Repertoires were compared across peripheral blood and tumor or nodule tissue samples from malignant and benign thyroid patients.

Remarks on this clone: The clone's antigen remains unknown. No quality values exist for individual bases; no much larger clone is one base distant.

No patient had received any treatment before thyroid surgery. The study retrospectively analysed patient clinical samples collected from the early 2010s to the late 2010s using T-cell receptor beta sequencing. Libraries were made using PCR. Sequenced using an Illumina HiSeq 4000. High-throughput sequencing was used to profile the CDR3 region of the TCR beta-chain in every patient. Per the original workflow: Drawing on CDR3 differences between clinicopathological groups, the researchers built a classifier meant to tell apart patients with distant-metastatic papillary thyroid cancer. Repertoire diversity was assessed with the Shannon index, and tumor-blood repertoire similarity with the Morisita-Horn index. The public sequencing data were trimmed at Q25 with fastp and processed into clonotypes with MiXCR by TCRdb, which kept only in-frame beta chains. TCRdb, not the original authors, processed these V and J calls. Here the sample has about 22,000 clones; 20% to 25% occur a single time. Jointly, the top ten make up about two thirds of the sample.

On the study overall, not on this receptor specifically: In both blood and tumor samples, TCR beta diversity was reported to be significantly higher in malignant tumors than in benign nodules.

This sequence was found in a male donor with papillary thyroid cancer or a benign thyroid nodule (not recorded which). Some clones in this sample may be carry-over from other donors' samples. Material for sequencing was blood.

DNA sequence: TGCAGTGCTAGATTCCCGGGGGTAGTGAACACCGGGGAGCTGTTTTTT. Translated, it gives CSARFPGVVNTGELFF. The chain joins TRBV20-1 to TRBJ2-2; the D segment could be TRBD2, given 6 matching bases. CDR1 and CDR2 are read off the germline V gene (reference sequence) as DFQATT and SNEGSKA. Trimming at the junction amounts to 2 bases on V and 1 base on J, and the germline ends lie 14 bases apart. The CDR3 sequence holds 16 residues, the cysteine and phenylalanine included. Only the CDR3 region is kept as DNA, spanning 48 bases read in frame from base 1.